The 29 T cell receptor beta chains given below trace back to one sample, sequenced in a study of T cells in Graves' hyperthyroidism and ophthalmopathy. Amplified regions were TCR beta CDR3 sequences from RNA transcripts. HTBI primers were the set used in a first-round RT-PCR of the TCR CDR3. TCRdb re-derived calls from the multiplex PCR reads in MiXCR, one entry per CDR3 protein. The sample records about 720,000 distinct CDR3 sequences, around 19% being singletons. Input material: blood. The receptors were sampled from a woman in her forties or fifties with Graves' hyperthyroidism that later progressed to Graves' ophthalmopathy.

This clonotype was detected ten times or more. V usage is TRBV14 and J usage is TRBJ1-1; the D is unclear. Germline CDR1 and CDR2: SGHDN and FVKESK. The CDR3 sequence is 13 residues long. The ends were cut back, 5 bases at V and 0 bases at J, with 7 bases in the middle. CDR3 region: CASSGSMNTEAFF. DNA for the CDR3: TGTGCCAGCAGCGGAAGCATGAACACTGAAGCTTTCTTT.

This clonotype was seen repeatedly, ten times or more. The chain uses TRBV12-3 or TRBV12-4 and TRBJ1-3; TRBD1 matches 8 bases. This CDR3 spans 16 amino acids. The junction had 9 bases not matched to a gene; V was cut back by 5 bases and J by 3 bases. The CDR3 spells CASSRRTGSDGNTIYF. The DNA for the CDR3 is TGTGCCAGCAGTCGCCGGACAGGGTCGGATGGAAACACCATATATTTT.

The gene calls are TRBV7-9 and TRBJ2-5, with a tentative D call TRBD2 (5 bases). The germline V and J ends were trimmed by 6 bases and 1 base, with 18 bases remaining between them. The CDR3 runs 16 residues. Germline V gene lookup returns CDR1 SEHNR and CDR2 FQNEAQ (reference sequence). CDR3 in amino acids: CASSWRSRGSQETQYF. In nucleotides, the CDR3 is TGTGCCAGCAGTTGGAGATCCCGGGGTTCCCAAGAGACCCAGTACTTC.

This clonotype showed up many times. The rearrangement links TRBV7-2 to TRBJ2-3, with 10 bases lining up with TRBD2. Germline CDR1 and CDR2: SGHTA and FQGNSA. The CDR3 is made up of 16 amino acids. The ends lost 3 bases at V and 6 bases at J; junction bases unmatched: 9. In DNA form, the CDR3 reads TGTGCCAGCAGCTTCGGTGAGCGGGGGGGCGAGGATACGCAGTATTTT. This sequence encodes CASSFGERGGEDTQYF. Full variable domain (outside the CDR3, taken from reference TRBV7-2 and TRBJ2-3): GAGVSQSPSNKVTEKGKDVELRCDPISGHTALYWYRQSLGQGLEFLIYFQGNSAPDKSGLPSDRFSAERTGGSVSTLTIQRTQQEDSAVYLCASSFGERGGEDTQYFGPGTRLTVL.

This clonotype has only a few counts. This chain uses TRBV5-1 with TRBJ2-4; TRBD1 matches at 9 bases. V gave up 1 base and J gave up 6 bases; unmatched junction bases: 2. The CDR3 is 14 residues long. Germline CDR1 and CDR2: SGHRS and YFSETQ. The CDR3 spells CASSLTGGSNIQYF. The DNA of the CDR3 is TGCGCCAGCAGCTTGACAGGGGGCTCAAACATTCAGTACTTC.

This clonotype was seen just once. The rearrangement uses TRBV12-3 or TRBV12-4 and TRBJ2-1; 10 bases map to TRBD2. The CDR3 runs to 15 residues. The V gene end was trimmed by 7 bases and the J gene end by 7 bases; junction bases not matched to a gene: 10. The CDR3 sequence: CASNPSGGVGNEQFF. CDR3 coding DNA: TGTGCCAGCAACCCAAGCGGGGGGGTGGGGAATGAGCAGTTCTTC.

This sequence joins TRBV10-3 and TRBJ1-2; D unresolved. Trimming removed 4 bases from V and 4 bases from J, with 7 bases in between. Germline V gene lookup returns CDR1 ENHRY and CDR2 SYGVKD. The CDR3 runs to 12 residues. In nucleotides, the CDR3 is TGTGCCATCAGTGGGGCAGGCTATGGCTACACCTTC. It codes for CAISGAGYGYTF.

This clonotype was counted many times. The chain uses TRBV7-2 and TRBJ2-7; perhaps TRBD1 as D (6 bases). In germline, CDR1 is SGHTA, CDR2 FQGNSA. The CDR3 runs to 15 residues. Trimming shortened V by 4 bases and J by 4 bases, and 17 bases separated the two germline ends. The CDR3 sequence: CASSSGPGHQYEQYF. CDR3 nucleotide sequence: TGTGCCAGCAGCTCCGGTCCGGGACACCAATACGAGCAGTACTTC.

Turning to this clonotype: A much more abundant neighbour one base away suggests this may be a read error. The chain couples TRBV12-3 or TRBV12-4 to TRBJ1-1; D gene uncertain. Trimming stripped 9 bases from V and 0 bases from J, with 5 bases between. This CDR3 region has 11 residues. The CDR3 spells CASLVNTEAFF. In DNA form, the CDR3 reads TGTGCCAGTCTGGTGAACACTGAAGCTTTCTTT.

This clonotype has only a few counts. The CDR3 DNA reads as TGCAGTGCTTGGAATAGGGTGAGCAATCAGCCCCAGCATTTT. It is translated as CSAWNRVSNQPQHF. This chain connects TRBV20-1 to TRBJ1-5; D unresolved. The CDR3 runs 14 residues. Germline-derived CDR1 and CDR2 are DFQATT and SNEGSKA (reference sequence). V lost 5 bases to trimming and J lost 1 base, with 12 bases between them.

This clonotype came up many times. The chain links TRBV7-9 to TRBJ1-1, with 7 bases identical to TRBD1. This CDR3 is 15 amino acids long. V lost 1 base to trimming and J lost 5 bases; unmatched junction nucleotides: 7. Germline V gene sequence: CDR1 SEHNR, CDR2 FQNEAQ (reference sequence). CDR3 protein: CASSLGQGPRTEAFF. The CDR3 bases are TGTGCCAGCAGCTTAGGACAGGGCCCGAGGACTGAAGCTTTCTTT.

There are many counts of this clonotype. This chain joins TRBV5-1 and TRBJ1-2; 9 bases map to TRBD1. The V gene's germline CDR1 is SGHRS and CDR2 YFSETQ. The V and J ends lost 4 bases and 7 bases, in that order; junction bases with no gene match: 8. The CDR3 runs 14 residues. CDR3 sequence (DNA): TGCGCCAGCAGCCCCTGGACAGGGGTGGTTGGCTACACCTTC. It translates to CASSPWTGVVGYTF.

This clonotype was counted a few times. The chain employs TRBV13 and TRBJ2-2; either TRBD1 or TRBD2 may supply D (5 bases each). Germline CDR1 reads PRHDT; CDR2 reads FYEKMQ (reference sequence). The CDR3 runs to 15 residues. The V gene lost 5 bases and the J gene lost 0 bases, with 10 bases spanning the gap. The CDR3 protein is CASSHGAANTGELFF. CDR3 nucleotides: TGTGCCAGCAGCCACGGGGCGGCGAACACCGGGGAGCTGTTTTTT.

The chain joins TRBV29-1 to TRBJ1-1; the D is unclear. V lost 4 bases to trimming and J lost 11 bases, with 17 bases between them. Germline assignment: CDR1 SQVTM and CDR2 ANQGSEA. The CDR3 sequence is 12 residues long. The CDR3 DNA is TGCAGCGTTGGATGGGGTATTGAGGAGGCTTTCTTT. It translates to CSVGWGIEEAFF.

This clonotype appeared many times. The chain employs TRBV5-1 and TRBJ1-1; D is unresolved. Germline values: CDR1 SGHRS, CDR2 YFSETQ. The CDR3 has 13 amino acids. The germline V and J ends were trimmed by 6 bases and 1 base, with 10 bases remaining between them. This chain's CDR3 is CASKRQANTEAFF. The DNA of the CDR3 is TGCGCCAGCAAAAGGCAGGCGAACACTGAAGCTTTCTTT.

This clonotype showed up many times. This rearrangement joins TRBV12-3 or TRBV12-4 to TRBJ1-1; D is ambiguous. V lost 3 bases and J lost 0, with 8 bases in between. The CDR3 loop spans 14 amino acids. The CDR3 spells CASSLVDMNTEAFF. For the CDR3, the DNA is TGTGCCAGCAGTTTGGTCGACATGAACACTGAAGCTTTCTTT.

The CDR3 DNA reads TGTGCCAGTATTTTCCCCGGGACCCGAACTGAAGCTTTCTTT. Encoded protein: CASIFPGTRTEAFF. This chain connects TRBV19 to TRBJ1-1, with D perhaps matching TRBD1 (5 bases). Germline CDR1 is LNHDA and CDR2 is SQIVND (reference sequence). The length of the CDR3 is 14 residues. V lost 7 bases to trimming and J lost 5 bases, with 17 bases between them.

The chain employs TRBV10-3 and TRBJ2-5; TRBD2 aligns across 13 bases. The CDR3 totals 16 residues. Trimming took 6 bases from V and 5 from J; bases not matched to a gene: 9. The germline V gene encodes CDR1 ENHRY and CDR2 SYGVKD. The CDR3 DNA reads TGTGCCATCAGCCGTACTAGCGGGGGGGCCTACGAGACCCAGTACTTC. Residues: CAISRTSGGAYETQYF.

A few counts support this clonotype. The gene calls are TRBV6-1 and TRBJ1-2; D unresolved. V lost 6 bases to trimming and J lost 7 bases, with 12 bases between them. The CDR3 is 12 residues long. The germline V gene has CDR1 MNHNS and CDR2 SASEGT. CDR3 sequence (DNA): TGTGCCAGCAGCCAAGAGGGATCTGGCTACACCTTC. This codes for CASSQEGSGYTF.

The chain recombines TRBV20-1 with TRBJ2-7, with 11 bases matching TRBD2. J gave up 6 bases and V 4 bases, and 17 bases lay outside the gene matches. The germline gives CDR1 DFQATT, CDR2 SNEGSKA (reference sequence). CDR3 size: 17 residues. CDR3: CSATDSGGAVRSGEQYF. The DNA for the CDR3 is TGCAGTGCTACCGATAGCGGGGGGGCCGTTCGTTCTGGCGAGCAGTACTTC.

In this sample, this clonotype turned up many times. The chain uses TRBV20-1 and TRBJ2-7; no clear D gene. CDR1 is DFQATT, CDR2 SNEGSKA, per germline (reference sequence). Trimming pared 2 bases from V and 0 bases from J, leaving 17 bases between. The CDR3 has 16 residues. CDR3 region: CSARSRGPWSSYEQYF. In DNA, the CDR3 is TGCAGTGCTAGATCCCGAGGTCCGTGGAGCTCCTACGAGCAGTACTTC.

The CDR3 region has the DNA TGTGCCAGCAGTCCAGACAGCAGTGGCAATCAGCCCCAGCATTTT. Its protein is CASSPDSSGNQPQHF. The chain has TRBV7-2 and TRBJ1-5, with a possible D match to TRBD1 (5 bases). Per germline, CDR1 SGHTA and CDR2 FQGNSA. Between the trimmed V and J ends, which lost 6 bases and 2 bases, there was a span of 14 bases. This CDR3 region has 15 residues.

In this sample, this clonotype turned up a few times. The chain joins TRBV30 to TRBJ1-1; 8 bases line up with TRBD1. The J segment lost 3 bases and the V segment lost 3 bases, leaving 3 bases of the junction unmatched. This CDR3 is 13 amino acids long. The germline V gene has CDR1 GTSNPN and CDR2 SVGIG (reference sequence). This CDR3 reads CAWRGDRHTEAFF. In DNA form, the CDR3 reads TGTGCCTGGAGGGGGGACAGGCACACTGAAGCTTTCTTT.

The genes are TRBV11-1 and TRBJ1-3, with D unresolved. The CDR3 is 14 amino acids. Germline-derived CDR1 and CDR2 are SGHAT and FQDESV (reference sequence). V gave up 4 bases and J gave up 0 bases, with 7 bases separating them. CDR3 region: CASSSVDSGNTIYF. Written as DNA, the CDR3 is TGTGCCAGCAGCTCGGTGGACTCTGGAAACACCATATATTTT.

In this sample, this clonotype turned up many times. V is TRBV7-9 and J is TRBJ2-3; D is unclear. Germline CDR1 SEHNR, CDR2 FQNEAQ (reference sequence). V was cut by 1 base and J by 9 bases, with 8 bases left in between. This CDR3 spans 12 amino acids. The DNA for the CDR3 is TGTGCCAGCAGCTTAGAGGCAGCGACGCAGTATTTT. Translating it yields CASSLEAATQYF.

This clonotype was observed many times. V and J are TRBV7-9 and TRBJ1-2; no definite D call. Trimming shortened V by 5 bases and J by 7 bases, and 11 bases separated the two germline ends. CDR1 and CDR2 (germline): SEHNR, FQNEAQ (reference sequence). The CDR3 contains 12 residues. The CDR3 DNA reads TGTGCCAGCAGCACCCGAGCTGGTGGCTACACCTTC. This translates into CASSTRAGGYTF.

A remark on this clonotype: This sequence may be a read error, since a much larger clone differs from it by one base. CDR3 residues: CASSPPVDADTQYF. The CDR3 DNA is TGTGCCAGCAGTCCACCGGTCGACGCAGATACGCAGTATTTT. The chain combines TRBV27 with TRBJ2-3; D unclear. The V and J ends lost 5 bases and 4 bases respectively, with 13 bases between them. Germline-derived CDR1 and CDR2 are MNHEY and SMNVEV (reference sequence). CDR3 size: 14 residues.

There are many counts of this clonotype. The chain has TRBV3-1 and TRBJ2-3; D might be TRBD1 or TRBD2, each matching 5 bases. This CDR3 comprises 14 residues. Trimming cost V 0 bases and J 5 bases, with 9 bases left between them. Germline CDR1 reads LGHDT; CDR2 reads YNNKEL (reference sequence). The CDR3 spells CASSQDKRGDTQYF. CDR3 in DNA: TGTGCCAGCAGCCAAGACAAGAGGGGAGATACGCAGTATTTT.

The J gene is TRBJ2-7, the V gene TRBV11-2; the D gene is possibly TRBD2 (6 bases). This CDR3 has 16 amino acids. The V gene lost 7 bases and the J gene lost 2 bases, with 21 bases spanning the gap. Germline V gene data show CDR1 as SGHAT and CDR2 as FQNNGV. CDR3 in DNA: TGTGCCAGCACCAAGCGGGTTTCGGGCCGCGCCTACGAGCAGTACTTC. Protein: CASTKRVSGRAYEQYF.